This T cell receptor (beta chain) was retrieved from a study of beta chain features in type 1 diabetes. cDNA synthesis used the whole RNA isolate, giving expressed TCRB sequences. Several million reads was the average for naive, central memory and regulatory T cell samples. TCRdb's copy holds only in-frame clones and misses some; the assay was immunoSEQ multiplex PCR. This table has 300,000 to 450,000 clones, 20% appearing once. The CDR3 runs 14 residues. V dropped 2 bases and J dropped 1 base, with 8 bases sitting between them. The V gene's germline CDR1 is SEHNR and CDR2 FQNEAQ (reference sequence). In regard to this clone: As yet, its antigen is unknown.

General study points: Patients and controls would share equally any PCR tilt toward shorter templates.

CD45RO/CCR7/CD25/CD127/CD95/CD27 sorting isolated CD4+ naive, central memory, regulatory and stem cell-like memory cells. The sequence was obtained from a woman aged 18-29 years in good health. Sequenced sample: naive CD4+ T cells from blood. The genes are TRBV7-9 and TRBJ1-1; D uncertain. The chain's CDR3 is CASSLISGNTEAFF. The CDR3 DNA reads TGTGCCAGCAGCTTAATTTCAGGGAACACTGAAGCTTTCTTT.